This entry lists 2 T cell receptor beta chains sequenced from one sample in a study of monozygotic twins with inflammatory bowel disease. With the 5' RACE reads reprocessed, TCRdb shows one record per CDR3 protein and no DNA. The listing records 300,000 to 350,000 distinct CDR3 sequences. Sample: blood. The receptors come from a human donor with ulcerative colitis or Crohn's disease, or a healthy co-twin of an affected twin (not recorded which).

The chain combines TRBV28 with TRBJ2-2. CDR1 is MDHEN and CDR2 is SYDVKM in the germline V gene. CDR3 length: 13 amino acids. This CDR3 is CASSFGRTGELFF.

The chain uses TRBV6-6 and TRBJ2-1; TCRdb selects TRBD2, and the lack of DNA leaves this call unchecked. The CDR3 extends over 13 amino acids. The germline V gene has CDR1 MNHNY and CDR2 SVGAGI (reference sequence). The CDR3 protein is CASGGGALNEQFF.